This TCR beta chain was identified during a study of identical twins. With regard to this clonotype: Antigen: not known. An end of the junction does not agree with germline; a read error may underlie this.

TCRdb recomputed calls from the 5' RACE reads with MiXCR, one row per CDR3 protein. The table lists roughly 690,000 distinct CDR3 sequences, 21% of them singletons. The germline CDR1 and CDR2 sequences are SGDLS and YYNGEE. The CDR3 has 17 amino acids. Study-wide results and limits: Out-of-frame alpha sequences common to twins exhibited a surplus of low generation probability.

These records were also assigned to another study, of T cells expressing NK-cell markers.

This TCR was recovered from a woman aged 18-35 years in good health. The sequenced sample was PBMCs. V usage is TRBV9 and J usage is TRBJ2-7; 8 positions agree with TRBD2. CDR3: CASSATGESGSRYERYF. The CDR3 bases are TGTGCCAGCAGCGCCACAGGTGAGAGCGGGAGTCGCTACGAGCGGTACTTC.